This T cell receptor beta chain was observed in a study of Graves' ophthalmopathy and Graves' hyperthyroidism. Study outcomes and limitations: Blood also harbored most expanded thyroid clonotypes above 0.001 frequency.

The study recruited hyperthyroidism patients aged 18 to 65 who were newly diagnosed, under 2 months' duration. Exclusion criteria comprised other autoimmune diseases, uncontrolled infections, pregnancy or lactation in patients. Diagnosis relied on clinical symptoms, serum thyroxine, TRAb, thyroid ultrasound and orbital computed tomography. There are 12 residues in the CDR3. Germline V lookup: CDR1 LGHNA, CDR2 YSLEER. CDR3 regions of TCR beta were amplified from RNA transcripts. HTBI primers served in a first-round RT-PCR, which a second-round multiplex PCR followed. TCRdb reprocessed the multiplex PCR reads with MiXCR, giving one entry per CDR3 protein. The sample yields around 1.1 million distinct CDR3 sequences, about 35% seen once. In its sample, this clonotype was seen many times. No antigen is known for it. The germline gene is not matched at one end of the junction; a read error may be the cause.

Sequenced material: peripheral blood or thyroid tissue (not recorded which). The J gene is TRBJ2-5, the V gene TRBV4-3; D is unresolved. The clonotype originates from an adult man with Graves' hyperthyroidism. The chain's CDR3 is CASSQDRRYLTF. In DNA form, the CDR3 reads TGCGCCAGCAGCCAAGACCGCAGGTACCTTACCTTC.